This is a list of T cell receptor beta chains from one sample in a study of cytomegalovirus exposure and HLA in healthy donors. TCRdb's copy holds only in-frame clones and misses some; the assay was immunoSEQ multiplex PCR. The sample holds about 200,000 clones; around four fifths are singletons and the top ten take roughly 6%. Sequenced: PBMCs. The source is a woman younger than 35 in good health and CMV-seronegative. Both conserved end residues are part of each CDR3. The D gene is left open where the match is weak. Some rows mark clone size as missing; the rest say once, few, many or name a class of expanded clone.

abundance	len	v_gene	d_gene	j_gene	CDR3nt	CDR3aa
NA	17	TRBV7-9	TRBD1	TRBJ1-5	TGTGCCAGCAGCTTGATTCGACAGGGTTTAAGCAATCAGCCCCAGCATTTT	CASSLIRQGLSNQPQHF
NA	15	TRBV27	TRBD1	TRBJ1-5	TGTGCCAGCAGTGCGAGAGCAGGGGGGTATCAGCCCCAGCATTTT	CASSARAGGYQPQHF
NA	13	TRBV5-1	NA	TRBJ2-7	TGCGCCAGCAGCTTACAGGGAGACTACGAGCAGTACTTC	CASSLQGDYEQYF
NA	15	TRBV10-2	NA	TRBJ2-1	TGCGCCAGCACCGAGAGGGGGGATCCCTACAATGAGCAGTTCTTC	CASTERGDPYNEQFF
NA	15	TRBV4-1	NA	TRBJ1-5	TGCGCCAGCAGCCAAATTCTAAGTTACAATCAGCCCCAGCATTTT	CASSQILSYNQPQHF
NA	18	TRBV28	TRBD2	TRBJ2-1	TGTGCCAGCAGTTCCCACCCCGGACTAGCGGGAGGTGGGGATGAGCAGTTCTTC	CASSSHPGLAGGGDEQFF
NA	15	TRBV11-2	NA	TRBJ1-5	TGTGCCAGCAGCTTAGGACACCATAGCAATCAGCCCCAGCATTTT	CASSLGHHSNQPQHF
NA	15	TRBV6-1	NA	TRBJ1-4	TGTGCCAGCAGTGAAGCGGTCGGGATCGGCGAAAAACTGTTTTTT	CASSEAVGIGEKLFF
NA	13	TRBV6-5	TRBD2	TRBJ2-1	TGTGCCTCCCAGCGGGGGCCCAACAATGAGCAGTTCTTC	CASQRGPNNEQFF
NA	16	TRBV16	TRBD1	TRBJ1-1	TGTGCCAGCAGCCAATGGGGACAGGGGTTTGGCACTGAAGCTTTCTTT	CASSQWGQGFGTEAFF
NA	19	TRBV5-1	TRBD1	TRBJ1-1	TGCGCCAGCAGCTTGGGAGGTTGGGGACAGGGTGTCGCGAACACTGAAGCTTTCTTT	CASSLGGWGQGVANTEAFF
NA	15	TRBV10-3	NA	TRBJ1-1	TGTGCCATCAGTCCCTGGTGGGATGTAAGAACTGAAGCTTTCTTT	CAISPWWDVRTEAFF
NA	14	TRBV7-5	NA	TRBJ1-1	TGTGTCAGAAGCTCGACAATCGGTGGGCCTGAAGCTTTCTTT	CVRSSTIGGPEAFF
NA	16	TRBV27	TRBD1	TRBJ2-1	TGTGCCAGCAGTTGGGGACAGACTCTATCCTACAATGAGCAGTTCTTC	CASSWGQTLSYNEQFF
NA	16	TRBV7-3	TRBD2	TRBJ2-1	TGTGCCAGCAGCCGCATTTTGGCGGGGGGCAAAAATGAGCAGTTCTTC	CASSRILAGGKNEQFF
NA	14	TRBV9	NA	TRBJ1-3	TGTGCCAGCAGCGTAGAGAGCTCTGGAAACACCATATATTTT	CASSVESSGNTIYF
NA	15	TRBV14	NA	TRBJ2-2	TGTGCCAGCAGCCAAGTCCCGGGGGCGACCGGGGAGCTGTTTTTT	CASSQVPGATGELFF
NA	14	TRBV7-2	NA	TRBJ2-7	TGTGCCAGCAGCGTCGGGGGAGTATCCTACGAGCAGTACTTC	CASSVGGVSYEQYF
NA	15	TRBV15	NA	TRBJ1-2	TGTGCCACCAGCCCGGGGGGCAGCGCTAACTATGGCTACACCTTC	CATSPGGSANYGYTF
NA	17	TRBV11-2	NA	TRBJ2-6	TGTGCCAGCAGACCTATCGCCGACAGGTCTGGGGCCAACGTCCTGACTTTC	CASRPIADRSGANVLTF
NA	17	TRBV2	NA	TRBJ1-3	TGTGCCAGCAGTGGACCCCGGACAAGCCTCTCTGGAAACACCATATATTTT	CASSGPRTSLSGNTIYF
NA	16	TRBV5-8	TRBD1	TRBJ2-6	TGTGCCAGCAGCCTGGGTTGGGACAGGGAGGTCAACGTCCTGACTTTC	CASSLGWDREVNVLTF
NA	14	TRBV11-2	TRBD1	TRBJ1-1	TGTGCCAGCAGCTCGAACAGGGGAGTTACTGAAGCTTTCTTT	CASSSNRGVTEAFF
NA	13	TRBV5-1	NA	TRBJ2-3	TGCGCCAGCAGCCCGGACAGCACAGATACGCAGTATTTT	CASSPDSTDTQYF
few	13	TRBV18	NA	TRBJ1-1	TGTGCCAGCTCCGCCACACAGAACACTGAAGCTTTCTTT	CASSATQNTEAFF
NA	13	TRBV6-5	TRBD2	TRBJ2-3	TGTGCCAGTACCCGGGGGGGGCAAGATACGCAGTATTTT	CASTRGGQDTQYF
NA	13	TRBV6-1	NA	TRBJ2-3	TGTGCCAGCTCCTTGGTGGGCACAGATACGCAGTATTTT	CASSLVGTDTQYF
NA	13	TRBV27	NA	TRBJ1-2	TGTGCCAGCAGTTTATCGGGATACTATGGCTACACCTTC	CASSLSGYYGYTF
few	19	TRBV27	NA	TRBJ2-1	TGTGCCAGCGGATTTATTGAAGGTGGGGGGCGTCGATTAGGGAATGAGCAGTTCTTC	CASGFIEGGGRRLGNEQFF
NA	19	TRBV10-3	TRBD2	TRBJ2-5	TGTGCCATCAGTGATGGCCTAGCGGGGGAGGACCTCCAGCAAGAGACCCAGTACTTC	CAISDGLAGEDLQQETQYF
once	13	TRBV27	NA	TRBJ2-3	TGTGCCAGCAGTTCATGGGACCTTAATACGCAGTATTTT	CASSSWDLNTQYF
NA	15	TRBV5-1	NA	TRBJ1-3	TGCGCCAGCAGCCCCTCGCGGGACTCTGGAAACACCATATATTTT	CASSPSRDSGNTIYF
NA	14	TRBV5-4	TRBD1	TRBJ2-7	TGTGCCAGCAGCTCGGACAGGGAGCAGTACGAGCAGTACTTC	CASSSDREQYEQYF
once	14	TRBV2	NA	TRBJ2-2	TGTGCCAGCCGTCGGGGAGCGAACACCGGGGAGCTGTTTTTT	CASRRGANTGELFF
NA	15	TRBV7-3	NA	TRBJ1-1	TGTGCCAGCAGCTTAGGGTGGGGATTCGAGAATCAAAGCTCCTTT	CASSLGWGFENQSSF
NA	15	TRBV6-1	TRBD1	TRBJ1-2	TGTGCCAGCAGTGCGGTTACAGGGGGTCGGGAAGGCTACACCTTC	CASSAVTGGREGYTF
few	14	TRBV5-8	TRBD1	TRBJ2-7	TGTGCCAGCAGGACTCGACAGGGGGCCTACGAGCAGTACTTC	CASRTRQGAYEQYF
NA	14	TRBV5-1	TRBD1	TRBJ1-5	TGCGCCAGCAGCCCCGGACAGGAGAATCAGCCCCAGCATTTT	CASSPGQENQPQHF
NA	14	TRBV28	NA	TRBJ2-7	TGTGCCAGCAGTTTGAGCGGGCACTCGGACGAGCAGTACTTC	CASSLSGHSDEQYF
few	14	TRBV2	NA	TRBJ1-6	TGTGCCAGCAGTGCCCGGGCGCAGGGTTCACCCCTCCACTTT	CASSARAQGSPLHF
NA	18	TRBV29-1	NA	TRBJ2-1	TGCAGCGTTGAAGCCCCTCGGGAAAGAGTAGCGGCCTCCAATGAGCAGTTCTTC	CSVEAPRERVAASNEQFF